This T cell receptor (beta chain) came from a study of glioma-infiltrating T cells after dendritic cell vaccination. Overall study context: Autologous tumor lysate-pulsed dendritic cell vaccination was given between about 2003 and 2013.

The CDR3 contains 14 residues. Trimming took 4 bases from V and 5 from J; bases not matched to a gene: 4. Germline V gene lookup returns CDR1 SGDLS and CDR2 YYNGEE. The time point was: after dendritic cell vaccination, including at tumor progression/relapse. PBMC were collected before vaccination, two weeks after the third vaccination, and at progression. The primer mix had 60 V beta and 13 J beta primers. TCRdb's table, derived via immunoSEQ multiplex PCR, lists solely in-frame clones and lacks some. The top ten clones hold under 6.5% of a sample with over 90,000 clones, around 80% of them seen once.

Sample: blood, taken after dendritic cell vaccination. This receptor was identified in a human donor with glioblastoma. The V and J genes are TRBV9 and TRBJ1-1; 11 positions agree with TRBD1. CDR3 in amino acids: CASSSGQGGTEAFF. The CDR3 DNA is TGTGCCAGCAGCTCGGGACAGGGGGGGACTGAAGCTTTCTTT. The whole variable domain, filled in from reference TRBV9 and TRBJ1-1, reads DSGVTQTPKHLITATGQRVTLRCSPRSGDLSVYWYQQSLDQGLQFLIQYYNGEERAKGNILERFSAQQFPDLHSELNLSSLELGDSALYFCASSSGQGGTEAFFGQGTRLTVV.